One sample yielded the 13 T cell receptor beta chains listed below, sequenced in a study of cytomegalovirus exposure and HLA in healthy donors. A multiplex PCR was run with 60 Vbeta primers and 13 Jbeta primers. Method: immunoSEQ multiplex PCR; TCRdb's copy keeps in-frame clones and lacks some. This sample has 120,000 to 150,000 clones, with 73% found just once. Material for sequencing was PBMCs. The receptors derive from a human donor in good health.

The gene calls are TRBV2 and TRBJ2-7; 8 bases match TRBD2. V dropped 8 bases and J dropped 0; count of bases not matched to a gene: 6. The CDR3 runs to 14 residues. Germline values: CDR1 SNHLY, CDR2 FYNNEI. CDR3 protein: CASGKRGYSYEQYF. The CDR3 nucleotides read TGTGCCAGCGGTAAGCGGGGGTACTCCTACGAGCAGTACTTC.

The chain carries TRBV4-2 and TRBJ2-7; D remains ambiguous. The germline V and J ends were trimmed by 3 bases and 5 bases, with 5 bases remaining between them. The CDR3 length is 11 residues. Germline-derived CDR1 and CDR2 are LGHNA and YNFKEQ. The CDR3 DNA reads as TGTGCCAGCAGCCAGAGTAACGAGCAGTACTTC. Amino acids: CASSQSNEQYF.

V gene TRBV6-5 combines with J gene TRBJ1-5; the D is unclear. V was pared by 0 bases and J by 6 bases, with 6 bases between. This CDR3 is built from 13 residues. CDR1 is MNHEY and CDR2 is SVGAGI in the germline V gene. The CDR3 is CASSYSEAQPQHF. CDR3 DNA sequence: TGTGCCAGCAGTTACTCGGAGGCTCAGCCCCAGCATTTT.

The V call is TRBV2, the J call TRBJ2-3; maybe TRBD2 (5 bases). Between the trimmed V and J ends, which lost 2 bases and 2 bases, there was a span of 8 bases. Germline V gene lookup returns CDR1 SNHLY and CDR2 FYNNEI. CDR3 length: 14 residues. The chain's CDR3 is CASSERGYTDTQYF. The CDR3 region has the DNA TGTGCCAGCAGTGAACGGGGATACACAGATACGCAGTATTTT. Filled out from reference TRBV2 and TRBJ2-3, the complete variable domain reads EPEVTQTPSHQVTQMGQEVILRCVPISNHLYFYWYRQILGQKVEFLVSFYNNEISEKSEIFDDQFSVERPDGSNFTLKIRSTKLEDSAMYFCASSERGYTDTQYFGPGTRLTVL.

The chain joins TRBV6-1 to TRBJ2-1; TRBD1 might be the D (6 bases). The CDR3 sequence is 11 residues long. Germline V CDR1 and CDR2: MNHNS, SASEGT. Trimming pared 7 bases from V and 7 bases from J, leaving 8 bases between. CDR3 region: CASTQGNEQFF. The CDR3 bases are TGTGCCAGCACCCAGGGGAATGAGCAGTTCTTC.

This chain connects TRBV30 to TRBJ2-1, with D possibly being TRBD2 (7 bases). The ends were cut back, 7 bases at V and 7 bases at J, with 17 bases in the middle. Germline V gene sequence: CDR1 GTSNPN, CDR2 SVGIG (reference sequence). The CDR3 has 13 residues. The CDR3 region has the DNA TGTGCCTTCTGGGAGGGGGGTAAGAATGAGCAGTTCTTC. Translation: CAFWEGGKNEQFF.

The chain is built from TRBV28 and TRBJ1-5; tentatively, D is TRBD1 (6 bases). The CDR3 has 14 residues. CDR1 MDHEN and CDR2 SYDVKM come from the germline V gene. V dropped 2 bases and J dropped 4 bases, with 9 bases sitting between them. The CDR3 protein is CASSLGQSNQPQHF. The CDR3 DNA is TGTGCCAGCAGTTTAGGACAGTCAAATCAGCCCCAGCATTTT. Looking up the rest from reference TRBV28 and TRBJ1-5 gives the full variable domain: DVKVTQSSRYLVKRTGEKVFLECVQDMDHENMFWYRQDPGLGLRLIYFSYDVKMKEKGDIPEGYSVSREKKERFSLILESASTNQTSMYLCASSLGQSNQPQHFGDGTRLSIL.

The chain uses TRBV6-5 and TRBJ2-7, with 7 bases lining up with TRBD1. This CDR3 is built from 15 residues. The V and J ends lost 6 bases and 5 bases, in that order; junction bases with no gene match: 13. Germline V gene lookup returns CDR1 MNHEY and CDR2 SVGAGI. The CDR3 sequence is CASRLYPDRDDEQYF. The CDR3 DNA sequence: TGTGCCAGCAGACTATACCCAGACAGGGATGACGAGCAGTACTTC.

The chain uses TRBV5-5 and TRBJ1-5; 7 bases match TRBD1. Germline CDR1 reads SGHKS; CDR2 reads YYEKEE (reference sequence). The CDR3 contains 15 residues. Germline trimming cut 0 bases from V and 6 bases from J; bases unmatched to any gene: 6. The CDR3 sequence is CASSLDRGVSQPQHF. The DNA for the CDR3 is TGTGCCAGCAGCTTGGACAGGGGTGTTAGTCAGCCCCAGCATTTT. The variable domain in full, with the rest retrieved from reference TRBV5-5 and TRBJ1-5, is DAGVTQSPTHLIKTRGQQVTLRCSPISGHKSVSWYQQVLGQGPQFIFQYYEKEERGRGNFPDRFSARQFPNYSSELNVNALLLGDSALYLCASSLDRGVSQPQHFGDGTRLSIL.

The V call is TRBV30, the J call TRBJ1-1; 10 bases line up with TRBD1. Per germline, CDR1 GTSNPN and CDR2 SVGIG (reference sequence). The CDR3 runs to 14 residues. V dropped 0 bases and J dropped 4; count of bases not matched to a gene: 2. CDR3 sequence reads: CAWSVDRGVTEAFF. The CDR3 region has the DNA TGTGCCTGGAGTGTGGACAGGGGGGTCACTGAAGCTTTCTTT.

This clone has only one observation. The chain has TRBV4-1 and TRBJ2-5; TRBD2 aligns across 7 bases. Judging by the DNA end, TRBJ2-7 fits better; the J call may be wrong. Germline V lookup: CDR1 MGHRA, CDR2 YSYEKL. The CDR3 totals 15 residues. CDR3 amino acids: CASSQEELATYEQYF. The CDR3 DNA reads TGCGCCAGCAGCCAAGAGGAACTAGCGACCTACGAGCAGTACTTC.

Only a few counts were recorded for this clone. The V call is TRBV21-1, the J call TRBJ2-7; the DNA was not used to check the table's D call, TRBD2. TRBV21-1 is listed as a pseudogene. The CDR3 is 14 residues long. The CDR3 nucleotides are TGTGCCAGACTAGCACCATCCGACTCCTACGAGCAGTACTTC. Amino acid sequence: CARLAPSDSYEQYF.

This clone was detected only once. The chain links TRBV9 to TRBJ2-1; TRBD1 agrees at 9 bases. CDR1 and CDR2 from the germline V gene are SGDLS and YYNGEE. This CDR3 comprises 16 residues. V shed 0 bases and J 6 bases; nucleotides not matched to a gene: 7. The CDR3 sequence: CASSVGRDRVSNEQFF. DNA for the CDR3: TGTGCCAGCAGCGTAGGTCGGGACAGGGTGAGCAATGAGCAGTTCTTC.